This TCR beta chain was captured in a study of blood T cell repertoires in COVID-19. The wider study: COVID-19 samples, acute and convalescent, were from the United States, Italy and Spain. In each case, the material was cDNA or gDNA derived from T cells, B-cell-depleted T cells, or PBMCs.

CDR1 is SEHNR, CDR2 FQNEAQ, per germline (reference sequence). Between the trimmed V and J ends, which lost 0 bases and 1 base, there was a span of 3 bases. This CDR3 region has 13 residues. As originally analysed: Reference gene primer amplification in the assay estimated nucleated cell counts. Sequencing was performed with immunoSEQ multiplex PCR; in TCRdb, only in-frame clones are kept and a portion is missing. That table supplies the V and J calls and clone size; D and trimming were determined from the DNA. This table has 45,000 to 55,000 clones, about 71% appearing once. This chain uses TRBV7-9 with TRBJ1-1; D gene uncertain. Sequencing was done on a sample of peripheral blood. This receptor was identified in a woman in her 70s with acute or convalescent COVID-19. CDR3 amino acids: CASSLAQNTEAFF. CDR3 sequence (DNA): TGTGCCAGCAGCTTAGCACAGAACACTGAAGCTTTCTTT.